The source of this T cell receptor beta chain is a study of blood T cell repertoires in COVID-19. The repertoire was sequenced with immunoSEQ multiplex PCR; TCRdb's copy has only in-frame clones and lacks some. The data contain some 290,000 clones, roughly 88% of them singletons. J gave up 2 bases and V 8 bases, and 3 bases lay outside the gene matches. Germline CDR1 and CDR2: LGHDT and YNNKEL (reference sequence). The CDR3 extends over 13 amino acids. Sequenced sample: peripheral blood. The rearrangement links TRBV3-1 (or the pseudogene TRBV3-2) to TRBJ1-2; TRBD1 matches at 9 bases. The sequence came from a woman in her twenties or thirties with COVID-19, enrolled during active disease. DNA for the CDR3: TGTGCCAGCGGGACAGGGTCGAACTATGGCTACACCTTC. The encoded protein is CASGTGSNYGYTF.